The 21 T cell receptor beta chains reported below all come from one sample, sequenced in a study of CD8 T cells in Susac syndrome. An amount of RNA that ranged from roughly 0.45 to 1 ug was reverse transcribed with random hexamers. MiXCR, run by TCRdb on the immunoSEQ multiplex PCR reads, gives a single entry per CDR3 protein. The sample lists some 110,000 distinct CDR3 sequences, over 85% occurring once. The sequenced sample was CD4+ T cells from PBMCs. The receptors originated from a human donor in good health.

This chain links TRBV5-4 with TRBJ1-5, with 8 bases matching TRBD1. Germline V gene sequence: CDR1 SGHNT, CDR2 YYREEE (reference sequence). CDR3 length: 15 residues. V lost 2 bases, J lost 7 bases, and 8 bases stayed unmatched. As DNA, the CDR3 is TGTGCCAGCAGCTTATACGGACAGGGCGGACAGCCCCAGCATTTT. The encoded protein is CASSLYGQGGQPQHF.

CDR3 DNA sequence: TGCGCCAGCAGCCCACGACTTGGGCGGACGAACACTGAAGCTTTCTTT. This sequence encodes CASSPRLGRTNTEAFF. The rearrangement links TRBV4-1 to TRBJ1-1; the D is unclear. The length of the CDR3 is 16 residues. The germline V gene encodes CDR1 MGHRA and CDR2 YSYEKL. V was trimmed by 4 bases and J by 1 base, leaving 16 bases between them.

The J gene is TRBJ1-5, the V gene TRBV23-1; D is unclear. TRBV23-1 is an ORF, with its function uncertain. The CDR3 runs 18 residues. The ends were cut back, 4 bases at V and 5 bases at J, with 24 bases in the middle. The CDR3 reads CASSRPLYGPHAHQPQHF. CDR3 DNA sequence: TGCGCCAGCAGTCGGCCTTTGTACGGACCCCACGCCCATCAGCCCCAGCATTTT.

The V and J genes are TRBV7-9 and TRBJ1-2; D unclear. Trimming cost V 4 bases and J 3 bases, with 9 bases left between them. The germline gives CDR1 SEHNR, CDR2 FQNEAQ (reference sequence). This CDR3 is built from 13 residues. CDR3 loop: CASSSDGYYGYTF. The CDR3 nucleotides read TGTGCCAGCAGCTCCGACGGATACTATGGCTACACCTTC.

The chain employs TRBV3-1 and TRBJ2-1, with TRBD1 matching 9 bases. The CDR3 loop spans 15 amino acids. Losses at the gene ends were 2 bases for V and 7 bases for J; bases not matched to a gene: 6. Looked up from germline, CDR1 is LGHDT and CDR2 is YNNKEL (reference sequence). The CDR3 sequence: CASSQNRGLKNEQFF. The CDR3 DNA is TGTGCCAGCAGCCAAAACAGGGGGCTTAAAAATGAGCAGTTCTTC.

The chain recombines TRBV5-1 with TRBJ1-1; D may be TRBD1 (6 bases). The CDR3 loop spans 17 amino acids. Trimming took 1 base from V and 0 from J, leaving 16 bases between them. Germline-derived CDR1 and CDR2 are SGHRS and YFSETQ. Here the CDR3 DNA reads TGCGCCAGCAGCTTGAGGGGTCCCGGGACAATGAACACTGAAGCTTTCTTT. Its protein product is CASSLRGPGTMNTEAFF.

The CDR3, as DNA: TGCAGTGCTAGAGGTTCCGCCCCGGAGACCCAGTACTTC. It yields the protein CSARGSAPETQYF. J is TRBJ2-5 and V is TRBV20-1, with D unresolved. V was shortened by 1 base and J by 5 bases, with 11 bases between the two germline ends. The germline gives CDR1 DFQATT, CDR2 SNEGSKA (reference sequence). CDR3 size: 13 residues.

The genes are TRBV7-8 and TRBJ1-1, with a tentative D call TRBD1 (6 bases). V lost 0 bases and J 0 bases, leaving 8 bases between the germline ends. The CDR3 contains 15 residues. Germline CDR1 SGHVS, CDR2 FQNEAQ. The CDR3 reads CASSLAPGVNTEAFF. CDR3 sequence (DNA): TGTGCCAGCAGCTTAGCCCCAGGGGTGAACACTGAAGCTTTCTTT.

The V and J genes are TRBV18 and TRBJ2-7, with D perhaps matching TRBD2 (5 bases). V lost 0 bases, J lost 3 bases, and 9 bases lay in between. This CDR3 is built from 14 residues. The germline V gene encodes CDR1 KGHSH and CDR2 LQKENI. The CDR3 DNA reads TGTGCCAGCTCACCACCCCCGGCGGGCTACGAGCAGTACTTC. Translating it yields CASSPPPAGYEQYF.

The count of this clonotype is one. This chain uses TRBV5-6 with TRBJ2-1; tentatively, D is TRBD1 (5 bases). The CDR3 loop spans 16 amino acids. CDR1 and CDR2 (germline): SGHDT, YYEEEE. With 3 bases removed from V and 3 bases from J, the gap between germline ends came to 16 bases. CDR3 loop: CASSSALGVGYNEQFF. The CDR3 region has the DNA TGTGCCAGCAGCTCTGCCTTAGGGGTCGGCTACAATGAGCAGTTCTTC.

The V and J genes are TRBV3-1 and TRBJ2-5; D remains unclear. V was trimmed by 3 bases and J by 3 bases, leaving 17 bases between them. Germline CDR1 is LGHDT and CDR2 is YNNKEL (reference sequence). The CDR3 runs to 16 residues. The CDR3 nucleotides are TGTGCCAGCAGCCACCCAGGCCTAAGCTTAGAAGAGACCCAGTACTTC. It specifies CASSHPGLSLEETQYF.

CDR3 loop: CASSVAGLASNEQFF. CDR3 bases: TGTGCCAGCAGCGTAGCGGGACTAGCTTCCAATGAGCAGTTCTTC. This sequence joins TRBV9 and TRBJ2-1; 9 positions agree with TRBD2. Germline V gene sequence: CDR1 SGDLS, CDR2 YYNGEE. This CDR3 has 15 amino acids. The V segment lost 0 bases and the J segment 6 bases; nucleotides outside the gene matches: 4.

Only one count was recorded for this clonotype. The chain links TRBV18 to TRBJ1-1; 7 nucleotides align to TRBD1. The CDR3 runs 13 residues. In germline, CDR1 is KGHSH, CDR2 LQKENI. Trimming removed 6 bases from V and 4 bases from J; junction bases left unmatched: 5. The CDR3 region has the DNA TGTGCCAGCTCCCCGGACAGGACCACTGAAGCTTTCTTT. Its translation is CASSPDRTTEAFF. The whole variable domain, filled in from reference TRBV18 and TRBJ1-1, reads NAGVMQNPRHLVRRRGQEARLRCSPMKGHSHVYWYRQLPEEGLKFMVYLQKENIIDESGMPKERFSAEFPKEGPSILRIQQVVRGDSAAYFCASSPDRTTEAFFGQGTRLTVV.

J is TRBJ2-2 and V is TRBV5-1; D not certain. The CDR3 is 13 residues long. In germline, CDR1 is SGHRS, CDR2 YFSETQ. The V end was cut by 6 bases, the J end by 6 bases, with 12 bases between. DNA for the CDR3: TGCGCCAGCAAAATCGACAATGCCGGGGAGCTGTTTTTT. This codes for CASKIDNAGELFF.

The V and J genes are TRBV2 and TRBJ1-1; TRBD1 matches 7 bases. This CDR3 spans 14 amino acids. V trimming: 6 bases; J trimming: 1 base; junction bases outside the gene matches: 5. The germline gives CDR1 SNHLY, CDR2 FYNNEI. CDR3: CASSRQGENTEAFF. The CDR3 nucleotides are TGTGCCAGCAGCAGACAGGGCGAGAACACTGAAGCTTTCTTT.

This rearrangement joins TRBV4-3 to TRBJ2-3, with D possibly being TRBD1 (6 bases). CDR3 length equals 15 residues. V was pared by 0 bases and J by 5 bases, with 12 bases between. CDR1 is LGHNA and CDR2 is YSLEER in the germline V gene. The CDR3 loop reads CASSQDVGAGDTQYF. The CDR3 coding sequence is TGCGCCAGCAGCCAAGATGTGGGGGCTGGAGATACGCAGTATTTT.

The chain uses TRBV2 and TRBJ2-2; 8 bases match TRBD1. This CDR3 has 15 residues. V lost 10 bases to trimming and J lost 3 bases; unmatched junction nucleotides: 10. Germline lookup yields CDR1 SNHLY and CDR2 FYNNEI. CDR3 in amino acids: CATSQGAPDTGELFF. The CDR3 DNA is TGTGCCACCTCTCAGGGGGCGCCGGACACCGGGGAGCTGTTTTTT.

This chain links TRBV4-1 with TRBJ2-2; 8 bases agree with TRBD2. The junction had 6 bases not matched to a gene; V was cut back by 1 base and J by 2 bases. Germline lookup yields CDR1 MGHRA and CDR2 YSYEKL. The CDR3 contains 17 residues. The CDR3 DNA reads TGCGCCAGCAGCCAAGTGGGAACTAGCGGAAACACCGGGGAGCTGTTTTTT. Encoded protein: CASSQVGTSGNTGELFF.

V and J are TRBV20-1 and TRBJ1-3; no reliable D call. CDR1 and CDR2 from the germline V gene are DFQATT and SNEGSKA (reference sequence). This CDR3 comprises 13 residues. V was clipped by 6 bases and J by 0 bases, with 9 bases between them. The CDR3 sequence: CSADVYSGNTIYF. The CDR3 DNA follows: TGCAGTGCCGACGTGTACTCTGGAAACACCATATATTTT.

The rearrangement uses TRBV24-1 and TRBJ2-2, with TRBD2 matching over 10 bases. V lost 3 bases to trimming and J lost 0 bases; unmatched junction nucleotides: 0. CDR1 and CDR2 (germline): KGHDR, SFDVKD. This CDR3 is 16 amino acids long. DNA of the CDR3: TGTGCCACCAGTGATACTAGCGGGGCGAACACCGGGGAGCTGTTTTTT. Amino acid sequence: CATSDTSGANTGELFF.

J is TRBJ2-1 and V is TRBV4-2; D is unclear. Trimming removed 4 bases from V and 6 bases from J, with 10 bases in between. Germline values: CDR1 LGHNA, CDR2 YNFKEQ. The CDR3 is 13 residues long. In DNA form, the CDR3 reads TGTGCCAGCAGCCGAACGCTATTCAATGAGCAGTTCTTC. Its protein product is CASSRTLFNEQFF.